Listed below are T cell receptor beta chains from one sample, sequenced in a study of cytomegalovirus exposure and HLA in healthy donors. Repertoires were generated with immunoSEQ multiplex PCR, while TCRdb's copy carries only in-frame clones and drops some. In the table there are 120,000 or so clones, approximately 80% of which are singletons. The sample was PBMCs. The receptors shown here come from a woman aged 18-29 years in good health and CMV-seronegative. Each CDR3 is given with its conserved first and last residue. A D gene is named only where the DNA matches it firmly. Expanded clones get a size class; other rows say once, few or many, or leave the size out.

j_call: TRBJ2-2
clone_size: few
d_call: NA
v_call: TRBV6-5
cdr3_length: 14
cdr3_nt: TGTGCCAGCAGTTCGGGAGTGAACACCGGGGAGCTGTTTTTT
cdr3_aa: CASSSGVNTGELFF

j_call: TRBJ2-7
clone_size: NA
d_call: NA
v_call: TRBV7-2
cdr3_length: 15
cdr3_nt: TGTGCCAGCAGCGCTTCCGGGACGGAACTAGCCGAGCAGTACTTC
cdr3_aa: CASSASGTELAEQYF

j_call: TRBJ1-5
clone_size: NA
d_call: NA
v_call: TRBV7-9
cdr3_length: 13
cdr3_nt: TGTGCCAGCAGCTCGCAGGGGAATCAGCCCCAGCATTTT
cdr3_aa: CASSSQGNQPQHF

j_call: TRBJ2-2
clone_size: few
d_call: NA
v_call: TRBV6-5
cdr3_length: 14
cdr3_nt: TGTGCCAGCAGTTACGCGGAGAACACCGGGGAGCTGTTTTTT
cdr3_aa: CASSYAENTGELFF

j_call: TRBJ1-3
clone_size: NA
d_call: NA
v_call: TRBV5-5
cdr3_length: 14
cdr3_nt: TGTGCCAGCACCCGGGGGAACTCTGGAAACACCATATATTTT
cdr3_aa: CASTRGNSGNTIYF

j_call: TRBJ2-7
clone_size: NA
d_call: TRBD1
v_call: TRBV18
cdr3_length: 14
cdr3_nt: TGTGCCAGCTCTCCCGGGACAGGGGGCTACGAGCAGTACTTC
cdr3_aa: CASSPGTGGYEQYF

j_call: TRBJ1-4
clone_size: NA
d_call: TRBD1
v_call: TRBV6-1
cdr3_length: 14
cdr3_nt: TGTGCCAGCAGGGAGGGACAGGTTGGAGAAAAACTGTTTTTT
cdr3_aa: CASREGQVGEKLFF

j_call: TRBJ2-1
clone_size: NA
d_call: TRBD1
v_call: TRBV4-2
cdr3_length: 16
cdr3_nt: TGTGCCAGCAGGGTACAGGGGTCGAGCTCCTACAATGAGCAGTTCTTC
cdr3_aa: CASRVQGSSSYNEQFF

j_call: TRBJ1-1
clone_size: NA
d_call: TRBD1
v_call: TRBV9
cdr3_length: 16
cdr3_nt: TGTGCCAGCAGCCCTCGAGCAGGGGGCTATGCTATCGAAGCTTTCTTT
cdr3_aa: CASSPRAGGYAIEAFF

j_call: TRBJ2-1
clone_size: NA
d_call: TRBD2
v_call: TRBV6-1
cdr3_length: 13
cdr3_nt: TGTGCCAGCACGGGAGGCCGCGGCAATGAGCAGTTCTTC
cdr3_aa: CASTGGRGNEQFF